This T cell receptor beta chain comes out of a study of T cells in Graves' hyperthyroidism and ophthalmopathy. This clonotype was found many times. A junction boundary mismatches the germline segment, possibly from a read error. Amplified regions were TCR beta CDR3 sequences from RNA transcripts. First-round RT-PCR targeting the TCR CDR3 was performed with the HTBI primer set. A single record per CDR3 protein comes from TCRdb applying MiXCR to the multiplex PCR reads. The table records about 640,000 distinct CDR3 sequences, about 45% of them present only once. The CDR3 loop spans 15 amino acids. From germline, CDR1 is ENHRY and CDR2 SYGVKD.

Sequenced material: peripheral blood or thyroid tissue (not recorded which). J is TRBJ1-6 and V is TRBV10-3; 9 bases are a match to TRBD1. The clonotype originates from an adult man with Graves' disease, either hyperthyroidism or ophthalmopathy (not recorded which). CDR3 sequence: CASSYTGTGNSPLHF. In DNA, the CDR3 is TGTGCCAGCAGTTATACCGGGACAGGGAATTCACCCCTCCACTTT.